Listed here are 10 T cell receptor beta chains from one sample, sequenced in a study of T cells in localized non-small cell lung cancer. TCRdb's copy holds only in-frame clones and misses some; the assay was immunoSEQ multiplex PCR. The top ten hold under 3.5% of the sample, which has 75,000 to 90,000 clones, 84% seen once. Sequences were derived from peripheral blood, sampled before any cancer treatment. The source is a man aged 40 to 69 with stage I lung adenocarcinoma.

The gene calls are TRBV27 and TRBJ1-4; 7 positions agree with TRBD1. The CDR3 consists of 14 residues. CDR1 is MNHEY, CDR2 SMNVEV, per germline (reference sequence). Unmatched junction bases numbered 7, after V lost 8 bases and J lost 4 bases. The CDR3 region has the DNA TGTGCCAGCCGCCGGGGACAGCTTAATGAAAAACTGTTTTTT. Protein product: CASRRGQLNEKLFF.

The chain recombines TRBV7-3 with TRBJ2-2, with 9 bases lining up with TRBD2. CDR3 size: 16 residues. CDR1 and CDR2 (germline): SGHTA, FQGTGA. Germline trimming cut 2 bases from V and 6 bases from J; bases unmatched to any gene: 7. The CDR3 reads CASSLDSSGSAGELFF. The CDR3 DNA is TGTGCCAGCAGCTTAGATAGTAGCGGGAGTGCCGGGGAGCTGTTTTTT.

The V gene is TRBV30, the J gene TRBJ1-5; tentative D call: TRBD1 (5 bases). Germline V gene data show CDR1 as GTSNPN and CDR2 as SVGIG (reference sequence). V lost 1 base and J 11 bases, leaving 18 bases between the germline ends. The CDR3 consists of 14 residues. CDR3 region: CAWSAGGVPTAQHF. In nucleotides, the CDR3 is TGTGCCTGGAGTGCTGGGGGGGTCCCCACGGCCCAGCATTTT. Variable domain in full (rest from reference TRBV30 and TRBJ1-5): SQTIHQWPATLVQPVGSPLSLECTVEGTSNPNLYWYRQAAGRGLQLLFYSVGIGQISSEVPQNLSASRPQDRQFILSSKKLLLSDSGFYLCAWSAGGVPTAQHFGDGTRLSIL.

The V gene is TRBV2, the J gene TRBJ2-5; TRBD1 is a possible D gene (5 bases). CDR1 and CDR2 from the germline V gene are SNHLY and FYNNEI. The CDR3 has 11 residues. The V gene lost 6 bases and the J gene lost 7 bases, with 9 bases spanning the gap. This CDR3 reads CASRQGGTQYF. The CDR3 nucleotides are TGTGCCAGCAGGCAGGGTGGGACCCAGTACTTC.

This chain links TRBV19 with TRBJ2-1; no firm D call. The CDR3 is made up of 11 amino acids. Germline lookup yields CDR1 LNHDA and CDR2 SQIVND (reference sequence). Trimming shortened V by 6 bases and J by 4 bases, and 4 bases separated the two germline ends. CDR3 DNA sequence: TGTGCCAGTAGAGCGTACAATGAGCAGTTCTTC. Its translation: CASRAYNEQFF.

V is TRBV4-1 and J is TRBJ2-2, with TRBD2 identical over 7 bases. CDR3 size: 16 residues. Losses at the gene ends were 4 bases for V and 4 bases for J; bases not matched to a gene: 9. CDR1 is MGHRA, CDR2 YSYEKL, per germline. The CDR3 nucleotides read TGCGCCAGCAGCCCCTTGGCGGGGGTGGGCACCGGGGAGCTGTTTTTT. Translation gives CASSPLAGVGTGELFF.

The sample holds one count of this clone. The chain uses TRBV7-9 and TRBJ2-3, with D possibly matching TRBD2 (7 bases). Germline V CDR1 and CDR2: SEHNR, FQNEAQ (reference sequence). Deletions cut 5 bases from V and 6 bases from J, with 15 bases between. The CDR3 is 14 residues long. The CDR3, as DNA: TGTGCCAGCAGCGAACGCGGGGGCGGCGATACGCAGTATTTT. Translation gives CASSERGGGDTQYF.

The chain combines TRBV7-9 with TRBJ2-2, with a tentative D call TRBD2 (5 bases). The germline V gene encodes CDR1 SEHNR and CDR2 FQNEAQ (reference sequence). The CDR3 contains 15 residues. V was clipped by 3 bases and J by 6 bases, with 14 bases between them. CDR3 sequence (DNA): TGTGCCAGCAGCTTTTTCGAGGGATTCTCCGGGGAGCTGTTTTTT. The encoded protein is CASSFFEGFSGELFF.

As concerns this clone: At one boundary the junction diverges from the germline segment, which might be a read error. The chain has TRBV5-6 and TRBJ2-7; possibly TRBD2 for D (7 bases). Germline CDR1 and CDR2: SGHDT and YYEEEE. The CDR3 contains 13 residues. CDR3 sequence reads: CASSLGGQYEQYF. The DNA of the CDR3 is TGTGCCAGCAGTTTGGGGGGGCAGTACGAGCAGTACTTC. Complete variable domain (other parts from reference TRBV5-6 and TRBJ2-7): DAGVTQSPTHLIKTRGQQVTLRCSPKSGHDTVSWYQQALGQGPQFIFQYYEEEERQRGNFPDRFSGHQFPNYSSELNVNALLLGDSALYLCASSLGGQYEQYFGPGTRLTVT.

In its sample, this clone was seen many times. The chain recombines TRBV5-1 with TRBJ1-2, with 8 bases lining up with TRBD1. Germline V CDR1 and CDR2: SGHRS, YFSETQ. V trimming: 3 bases; J trimming: 5 bases; junction bases outside the gene matches: 3. The CDR3 has 13 residues. The CDR3 here is CASSSQGGYGYTF. The CDR3 region has the DNA TGCGCCAGCAGCTCACAGGGGGGGTATGGCTACACCTTC.